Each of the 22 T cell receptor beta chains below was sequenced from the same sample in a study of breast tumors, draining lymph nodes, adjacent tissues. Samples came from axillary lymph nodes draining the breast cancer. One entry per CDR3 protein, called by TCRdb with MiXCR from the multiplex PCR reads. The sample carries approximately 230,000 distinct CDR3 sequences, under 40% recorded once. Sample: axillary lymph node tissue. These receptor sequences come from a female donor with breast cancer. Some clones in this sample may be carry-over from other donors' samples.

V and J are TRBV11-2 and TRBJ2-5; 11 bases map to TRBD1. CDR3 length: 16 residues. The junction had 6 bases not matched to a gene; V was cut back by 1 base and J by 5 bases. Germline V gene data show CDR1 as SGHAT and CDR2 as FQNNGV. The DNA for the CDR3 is TGTGCCAGCAGCTTAGGGACAGGGGGCTTGGTGGAGACCCAGTACTTC. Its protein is CASSLGTGGLVETQYF.

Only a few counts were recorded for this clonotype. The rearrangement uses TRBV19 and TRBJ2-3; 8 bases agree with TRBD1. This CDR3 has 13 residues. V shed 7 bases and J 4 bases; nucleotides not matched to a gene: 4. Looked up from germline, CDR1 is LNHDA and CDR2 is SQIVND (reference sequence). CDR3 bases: TGTGCCAGTACCGGGACAGGCGCAGATACGCAGTATTTT. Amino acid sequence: CASTGTGADTQYF.

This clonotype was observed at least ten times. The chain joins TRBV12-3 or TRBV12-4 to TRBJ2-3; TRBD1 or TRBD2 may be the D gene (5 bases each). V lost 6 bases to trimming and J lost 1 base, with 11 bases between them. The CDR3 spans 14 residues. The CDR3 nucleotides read TGTGCCAGCAGGGGACCGGCCGGCACAGATACGCAGTATTTT. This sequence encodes CASRGPAGTDTQYF.

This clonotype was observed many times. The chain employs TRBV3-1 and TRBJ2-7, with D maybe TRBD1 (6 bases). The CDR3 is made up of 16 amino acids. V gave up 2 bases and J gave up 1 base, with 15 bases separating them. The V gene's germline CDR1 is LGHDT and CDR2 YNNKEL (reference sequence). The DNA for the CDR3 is TGTGCCAGCAGCCAACCTTTAGGGGGTACTTCCTACGAGCAGTACTTC. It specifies CASSQPLGGTSYEQYF.

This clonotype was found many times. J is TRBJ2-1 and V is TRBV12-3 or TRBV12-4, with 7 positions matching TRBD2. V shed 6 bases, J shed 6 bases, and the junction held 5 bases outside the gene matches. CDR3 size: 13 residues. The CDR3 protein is CASSFPGGNEQFF. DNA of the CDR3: TGTGCCAGCAGCTTCCCGGGGGGCAATGAGCAGTTCTTC.

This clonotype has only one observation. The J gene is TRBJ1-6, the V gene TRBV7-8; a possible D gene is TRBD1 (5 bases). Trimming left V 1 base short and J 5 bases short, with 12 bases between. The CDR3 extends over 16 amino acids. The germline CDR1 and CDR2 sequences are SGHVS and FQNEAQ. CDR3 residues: CASSLGVAGDNSPLHF. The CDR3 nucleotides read TGTGCCAGCAGCTTAGGAGTAGCGGGGGATAATTCACCCCTCCACTTT. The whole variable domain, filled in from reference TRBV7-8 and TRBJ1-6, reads GAGVSQSPRYKVAKRGQDVALRCDPISGHVSLFWYQQALGQGPEFLTYFQNEAQLDKSGLPSDRFFAERPEGSVSTLKIQRTQQEDSAVYLCASSLGVAGDNSPLHFGNGTRLTVT.

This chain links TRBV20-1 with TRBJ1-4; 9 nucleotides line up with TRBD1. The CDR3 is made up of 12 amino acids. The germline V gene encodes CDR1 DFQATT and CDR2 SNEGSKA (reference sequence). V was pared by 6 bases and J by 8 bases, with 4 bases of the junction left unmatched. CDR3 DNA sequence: TGCAGTGCCCAGACAGGGGGGGAAAAACTGTTTTTT. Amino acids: CSAQTGGEKLFF.

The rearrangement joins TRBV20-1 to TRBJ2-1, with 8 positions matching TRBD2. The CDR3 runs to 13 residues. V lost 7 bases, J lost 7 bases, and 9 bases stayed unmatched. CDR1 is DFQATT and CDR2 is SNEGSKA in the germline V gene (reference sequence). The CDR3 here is CSVTSGGRNEQFF. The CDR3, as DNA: TGCAGTGTTACTAGCGGAGGGAGAAATGAGCAGTTCTTC.

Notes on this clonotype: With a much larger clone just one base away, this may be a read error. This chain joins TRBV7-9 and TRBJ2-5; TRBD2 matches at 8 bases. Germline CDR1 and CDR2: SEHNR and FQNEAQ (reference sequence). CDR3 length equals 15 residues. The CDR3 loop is CASSWDTGGAGTQHF. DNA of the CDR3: TGTGCCAGCAGCTGGGACACGGGGGGGGCTGGGACCCAGCACTTC.

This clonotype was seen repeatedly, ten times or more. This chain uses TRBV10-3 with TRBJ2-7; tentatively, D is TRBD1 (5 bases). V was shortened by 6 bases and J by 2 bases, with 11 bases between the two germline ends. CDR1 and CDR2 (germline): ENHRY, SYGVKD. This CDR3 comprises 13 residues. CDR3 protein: CAIRESDTYEQYF. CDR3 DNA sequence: TGTGCCATCAGGGAATCGGACACCTACGAGCAGTACTTC.

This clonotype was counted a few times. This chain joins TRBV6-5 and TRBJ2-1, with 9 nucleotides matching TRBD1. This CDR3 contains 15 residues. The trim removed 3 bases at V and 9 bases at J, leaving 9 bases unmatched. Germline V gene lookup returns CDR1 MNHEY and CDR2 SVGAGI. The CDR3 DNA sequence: TGTGCCAGCAGTTATTTGGGACAGGGCGGCTTTGAGCAGTTCTTC. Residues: CASSYLGQGGFEQFF.

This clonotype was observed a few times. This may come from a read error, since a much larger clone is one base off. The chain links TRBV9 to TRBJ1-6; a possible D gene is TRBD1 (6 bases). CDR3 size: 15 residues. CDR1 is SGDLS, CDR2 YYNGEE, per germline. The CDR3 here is CASTPGQNYNSPPHF. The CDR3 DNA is TGTGCCAGCACTCCCGGACAGAACTATAATTCACCCCCCCACTTT.

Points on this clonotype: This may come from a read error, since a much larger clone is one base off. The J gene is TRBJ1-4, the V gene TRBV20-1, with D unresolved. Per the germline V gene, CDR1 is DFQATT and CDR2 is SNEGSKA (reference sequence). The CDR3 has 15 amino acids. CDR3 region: CSARDFMATSEKLFF. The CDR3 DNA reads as TGCAGTGCTAGAGATTTCATGGCAACTAGTGAAAAACTGTTTTTT.

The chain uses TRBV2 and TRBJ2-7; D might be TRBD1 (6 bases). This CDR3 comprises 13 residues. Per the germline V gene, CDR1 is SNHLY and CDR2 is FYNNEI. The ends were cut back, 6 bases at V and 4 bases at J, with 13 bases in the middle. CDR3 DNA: TGTGCCAGCAGCGTTGGTGGACAGTACGAGCAGTACTTC. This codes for CASSVGGQYEQYF.

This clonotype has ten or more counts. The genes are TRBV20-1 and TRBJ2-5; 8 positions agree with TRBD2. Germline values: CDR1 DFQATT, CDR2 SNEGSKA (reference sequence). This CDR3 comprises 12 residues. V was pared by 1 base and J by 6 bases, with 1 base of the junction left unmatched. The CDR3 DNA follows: TGCAGTGCTAGAGCGGGGGGGCAGACCCAGTACTTC. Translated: CSARAGGQTQYF.

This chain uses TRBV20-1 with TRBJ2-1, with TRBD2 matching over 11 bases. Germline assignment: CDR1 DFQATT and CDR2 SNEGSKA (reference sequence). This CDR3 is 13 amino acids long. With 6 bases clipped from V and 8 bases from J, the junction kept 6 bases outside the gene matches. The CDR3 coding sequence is TGCAGTGCAGACCTAGCGGGGGGTGATGAGCAGTTCTTC. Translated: CSADLAGGDEQFF.

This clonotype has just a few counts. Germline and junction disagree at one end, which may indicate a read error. The CDR3 nucleotides read TGTGCCAGCAGTCCGGGGTTTGGGGGCAACGTCCTGACTTTC. It encodes CASSPGFGGNVLTF. The chain combines TRBV28 with TRBJ2-6; the D gene could be TRBD1 or TRBD2 (5 bases each). The CDR3 totals 14 residues. The germline V gene encodes CDR1 MDHEN and CDR2 SYDVKM.

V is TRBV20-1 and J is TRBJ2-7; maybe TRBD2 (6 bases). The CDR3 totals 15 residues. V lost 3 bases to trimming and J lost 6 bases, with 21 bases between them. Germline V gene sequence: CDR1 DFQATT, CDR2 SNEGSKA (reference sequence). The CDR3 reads CSARVAGPALGEQYF. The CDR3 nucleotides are TGCAGTGCTAGGGTCGCGGGACCCGCCTTGGGCGAGCAGTACTTC.

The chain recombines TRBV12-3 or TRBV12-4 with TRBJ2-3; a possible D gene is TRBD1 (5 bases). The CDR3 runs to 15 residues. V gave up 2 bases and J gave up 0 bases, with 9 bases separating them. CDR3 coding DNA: TGTGCCAGCAGTTTACGGCAGGGAAGCACAGATACGCAGTATTTT. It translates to CASSLRQGSTDTQYF.

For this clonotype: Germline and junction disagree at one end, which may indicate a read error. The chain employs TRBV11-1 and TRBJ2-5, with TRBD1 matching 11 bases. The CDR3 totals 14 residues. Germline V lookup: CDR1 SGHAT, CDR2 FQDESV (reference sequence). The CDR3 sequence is CTSSRDRGSETQYF. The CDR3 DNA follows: TGTACCAGCAGCCGGGACAGGGGGTCAGAGACCCAGTACTTC.

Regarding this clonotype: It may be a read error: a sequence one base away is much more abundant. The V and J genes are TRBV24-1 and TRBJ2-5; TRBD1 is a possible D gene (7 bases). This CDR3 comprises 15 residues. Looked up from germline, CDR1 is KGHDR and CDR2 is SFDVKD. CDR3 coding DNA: TGTGCCACCAGCGACACAGGGGACTTACGGGAGACCCGGTACTTC. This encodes CATSDTGDLRETRYF.

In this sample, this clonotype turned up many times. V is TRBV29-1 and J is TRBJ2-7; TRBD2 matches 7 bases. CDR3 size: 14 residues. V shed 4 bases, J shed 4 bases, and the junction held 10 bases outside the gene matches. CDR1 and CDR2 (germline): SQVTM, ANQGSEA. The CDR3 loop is CSVGFAGAAYEQYF. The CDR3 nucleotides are TGCAGCGTTGGGTTTGCGGGAGCTGCGTACGAGCAGTACTTC.